This T cell receptor (beta chain) appears in the sequencing data of a study of CD8+ T cells in alopecia areata. A word on this clone: What it binds is unknown.

PBMCs were stained for CD3, CD4 and CD8, and CD4+ and CD8+ T cells were sorted. Study conclusions and caveats: Mice gave a clearer picture of TCR sharing than patients did, possibly for HLA-related reasons.

Germline lookup yields CDR1 SGHDT and CDR2 YYEEEE. The ends were cut back, 4 bases at V and 8 bases at J, with 10 bases in the middle. The CDR3 contains 12 residues. It was cDNA, reverse transcribed from extracted RNA, that served as the sequencing template. This table comes from immunoSEQ multiplex PCR, and its TCRdb copy is limited to in-frame clones, with some not included. The table has some 120,000 clones, over 50% seen once. The source of this sequence is a human donor with alopecia areata. Specimen: CD4+ T cells sorted from blood, collected at week 0. The gene calls are TRBV5-6 and TRBJ2-1, with D possibly matching TRBD1 (5 bases). The CDR3 DNA follows: TGTGCCAGCAGCGACACAGGTTATGAGCAGTTCTTC. Its translation: CASSDTGYEQFF. Together with reference TRBV5-6 and TRBJ2-1, the CDR3 gives the full variable domain: DAGVTQSPTHLIKTRGQQVTLRCSPKSGHDTVSWYQQALGQGPQFIFQYYEEEERQRGNFPDRFSGHQFPNYSSELNVNALLLGDSALYLCASSDTGYEQFFGPGTRLTVL.